The rows below give T cell receptor beta chains drawn from one sample of a study of cytomegalovirus exposure and HLA in healthy donors. Here immunoSEQ multiplex PCR was the method, and the copy in TCRdb shows in-frame clones only, minus some. The repertoire holds under 200,000 clones, over 60% seen once, with 3.1% in the top ten. Sequenced sample: PBMCs. All receptors derive from a woman in her thirties or forties in good health and CMV-seronegative. Both conserved end residues are part of each CDR3. Fields, in order: J gene, clone size, D gene, V gene, CDR3 DNA, CDR3 protein. The D gene is left open where the match is weak. Not all rows give a size; the values are once, few, many and, for expanded clones, a class.

j_gene: TRBJ2-3; abundance: .; d_gene: TRBD1; v_gene: TRBV4-1; CDR3nt: TGCGCCAGCAGCCAAGATAGGGGACAGGGTCGTACAGATACGCAGTATTTT; CDR3aa: CASSQDRGQGRTDTQYF
j_gene: TRBJ2-3; abundance: .; d_gene: TRBD2; v_gene: TRBV7-9; CDR3nt: TGTGCCAGCAGCTTAGGGACTAGCGGGTATTACACAGATACGCAGTATTTT; CDR3aa: CASSLGTSGYYTDTQYF
j_gene: TRBJ2-1; abundance: few; d_gene: TRBD1; v_gene: TRBV5-1; CDR3nt: TGCGCCAGCAGCCGGCTCGGACAGGTCAATGAGCAGTTCTTC; CDR3aa: CASSRLGQVNEQFF
j_gene: TRBJ2-1; abundance: .; d_gene: TRBD1; v_gene: TRBV5-1; CDR3nt: TGCGCCAGCAGCTTGGCCGGGACAGGGGGCCGTGAGCAGTTCTTC; CDR3aa: CASSLAGTGGREQFF
j_gene: TRBJ1-2; abundance: .; d_gene: TRBD1; v_gene: TRBV2; CDR3nt: TGTGCCAGCAGTCCGGGACAGGGGTATGGCTACACCTTC; CDR3aa: CASSPGQGYGYTF
j_gene: TRBJ1-4; abundance: .; d_gene: .; v_gene: TRBV27; CDR3nt: TGTGCCAGCAGTTTAATACAACCTAATGAAAAACTGTTTTTT; CDR3aa: CASSLIQPNEKLFF
j_gene: TRBJ1-3; abundance: .; d_gene: .; v_gene: TRBV29-1; CDR3nt: TGCAGCGTTGTGTCAGCTGGAAACACCATATATTTT; CDR3aa: CSVVSAGNTIYF
j_gene: TRBJ1-1; abundance: .; d_gene: .; v_gene: TRBV7-2; CDR3nt: TGTGCCAGCAGCTTATATGGCGGGAACACTGAAGCTTTCTTT; CDR3aa: CASSLYGGNTEAFF
j_gene: TRBJ2-7; abundance: .; d_gene: .; v_gene: TRBV27; CDR3nt: TGTGCCAGCAGTTTTCAGGACTCCTACGAGCAGTACTTC; CDR3aa: CASSFQDSYEQYF
j_gene: TRBJ2-7; abundance: .; d_gene: TRBD2; v_gene: TRBV29-1; CDR3nt: TGCAGCGAGGCGGGGGGTTCGGCCTACGAGCAGTACTTC; CDR3aa: CSEAGGSAYEQYF
j_gene: TRBJ1-2; abundance: .; d_gene: .; v_gene: TRBV5-1; CDR3nt: TGCGCCAGCAGCCCGGGGAACTATGGCTACACCTTC; CDR3aa: CASSPGNYGYTF
j_gene: TRBJ1-1; abundance: .; d_gene: .; v_gene: TRBV29-1; CDR3nt: TGCAGCGTTGAAGGTGCAGAGGGATCGGGCACTGAAGCTTTCTTT; CDR3aa: CSVEGAEGSGTEAFF
j_gene: TRBJ1-2; abundance: .; d_gene: .; v_gene: TRBV6-5; CDR3nt: TGTGCCAGCAGACAAGATAACTATGGCTACACCTTC; CDR3aa: CASRQDNYGYTF
j_gene: TRBJ1-1; abundance: .; d_gene: .; v_gene: TRBV5-1; CDR3nt: TGCGCCAGCAGCTTGAGAGTCCTGAACACTGAAGCTTTCTTT; CDR3aa: CASSLRVLNTEAFF
j_gene: TRBJ1-1; abundance: few; d_gene: .; v_gene: TRBV7-9; CDR3nt: TGTTCCAGCAGCACACTGAACACTGAAGCTTTCTTT; CDR3aa: CSSSTLNTEAFF
j_gene: TRBJ1-1; abundance: .; d_gene: .; v_gene: TRBV7-2; CDR3nt: TGTGCCAGCAGCTCACCTTCGCGTGGGAACACTGAAGCTTTCTTT; CDR3aa: CASSSPSRGNTEAFF
j_gene: TRBJ2-7; abundance: .; d_gene: TRBD1; v_gene: TRBV5-6; CDR3nt: TGTGCCAGCAGCGATCCGGGACAGGGGGTAAACGAGCAGTACTTC; CDR3aa: CASSDPGQGVNEQYF
j_gene: TRBJ1-2; abundance: .; d_gene: .; v_gene: TRBV5-6; CDR3nt: TGTGCCAGAATCAGGGAACGTGGCTACACCTTC; CDR3aa: CARIRERGYTF
j_gene: TRBJ2-5; abundance: .; d_gene: .; v_gene: TRBV13; CDR3nt: TGTGCCAGCAGCCTCAAGATGAGGAATGAGGAGACCCAGTACTTC; CDR3aa: CASSLKMRNEETQYF
j_gene: TRBJ1-5; abundance: .; d_gene: .; v_gene: TRBV6-1; CDR3nt: TGTGCCAGCAGGGAAGTGAACTGGGGGCTGGATCAGCCCCAGCATTTT; CDR3aa: CASREVNWGLDQPQHF
j_gene: TRBJ2-3; abundance: .; d_gene: TRBD2; v_gene: TRBV5-1; CDR3nt: TGCGCCAGCAGCTCGCAGGGCGGGGGGGCTTCAGATACGCAGTATTTT; CDR3aa: CASSSQGGGASDTQYF
j_gene: TRBJ2-3; abundance: few; d_gene: TRBD1; v_gene: TRBV2; CDR3nt: TGTGCCAGCAGCCTCGGACAGGGGCCCGATACGCAGTATTTT; CDR3aa: CASSLGQGPDTQYF
j_gene: TRBJ2-2; abundance: .; d_gene: .; v_gene: TRBV5-8; CDR3nt: TGTGCCAGCAGCGACCTCGCGGCCGGGGAGCTGTTTTTT; CDR3aa: CASSDLAAGELFF
j_gene: TRBJ2-6; abundance: .; d_gene: TRBD1; v_gene: TRBV6-5; CDR3nt: TGTGCCAGCAGAACGACAGGGTCCGGGGCCAACGTCCTGACTTTC; CDR3aa: CASRTTGSGANVLTF
j_gene: TRBJ2-7; abundance: .; d_gene: TRBD1; v_gene: TRBV27; CDR3nt: TGTGCCAGCAGTTCGTGGAGGGACAGGGGGTATGACGAGCAGTACTTC; CDR3aa: CASSSWRDRGYDEQYF
j_gene: TRBJ2-3; abundance: .; d_gene: TRBD1; v_gene: TRBV5-1; CDR3nt: TGCGCCAGCAGAGGGGGCGGAAAAGATACGCAGTATTTT; CDR3aa: CASRGGGKDTQYF
j_gene: TRBJ2-7; abundance: few; d_gene: TRBD1; v_gene: TRBV5-6; CDR3nt: TGTGCCAGCAGAGAAACGGGACAGGGGAATCGAGAGCAGTACTTC; CDR3aa: CASRETGQGNREQYF
j_gene: TRBJ2-1; abundance: .; d_gene: TRBD2; v_gene: TRBV2; CDR3nt: TGTGCCAGCAGGAACCCAGCGGGGGGACCTAACAATGAGCAGTTCTTC; CDR3aa: CASRNPAGGPNNEQFF
j_gene: TRBJ2-2; abundance: .; d_gene: .; v_gene: TRBV6-1; CDR3nt: TGTGCCAGCAAGAACTTCCAGGGTGTGTCCGGGGAGCTGTTTTTT; CDR3aa: CASKNFQGVSGELFF
j_gene: TRBJ2-2; abundance: .; d_gene: TRBD2; v_gene: TRBV2; CDR3nt: TGTGCCAGCAGTGAAGCGGGGGGGGTAGCCGGGGAGCTGTTTTTT; CDR3aa: CASSEAGGVAGELFF
j_gene: TRBJ2-3; abundance: .; d_gene: TRBD2; v_gene: TRBV5-1; CDR3nt: TGCGCCAGCAGCTGGGGGGGGTCAGGGACTAGCACAGATACGCAGTATTTT; CDR3aa: CASSWGGSGTSTDTQYF
j_gene: TRBJ1-1; abundance: few; d_gene: .; v_gene: TRBV4-2; CDR3nt: TGTGCCAGCAGCCATTCCGGGTCGCAAGCTTTCTTT; CDR3aa: CASSHSGSQAFF
j_gene: TRBJ1-4; abundance: .; d_gene: TRBD1; v_gene: TRBV5-1; CDR3nt: TGCGCCAGCAGCCCCAGCGACAGGGGAGAGAGGTTTCTAACTAATGAAAAACTGTTTTTT; CDR3aa: CASSPSDRGERFLTNEKLFF
j_gene: TRBJ1-1; abundance: .; d_gene: .; v_gene: TRBV5-1; CDR3nt: TGCGCCAGCAGCCACGGGGGGACTGAAGCTTTCTTT; CDR3aa: CASSHGGTEAFF
j_gene: TRBJ2-3; abundance: .; d_gene: TRBD2; v_gene: TRBV5-5; CDR3nt: TGTGCCAGCAGCTTGAACCCTGGACTAGCGGGGGGCCCCCCTACGCAGTATTTT; CDR3aa: CASSLNPGLAGGPPTQYF
j_gene: TRBJ2-1; abundance: .; d_gene: TRBD2; v_gene: TRBV2; CDR3nt: TGTGCCAGCAGCTATCTAGCGGCTTCGGGTGAGCAGTTCTTC; CDR3aa: CASSYLAASGEQFF
j_gene: TRBJ2-5; abundance: .; d_gene: TRBD2; v_gene: TRBV7-6; CDR3nt: TGTGCCAGCAGCTCGGGACTAGCGGGGGGGCCAGGTCGCGAGACCCAGTACTTC; CDR3aa: CASSSGLAGGPGRETQYF
j_gene: TRBJ1-1; abundance: .; d_gene: .; v_gene: TRBV7-9; CDR3nt: TGTGCCAGCAGCGATGAAGAAGGGACTGTTTTCCCTGAAGCTTTCTTT; CDR3aa: CASSDEEGTVFPEAFF
j_gene: TRBJ1-1; abundance: .; d_gene: .; v_gene: TRBV2; CDR3nt: TGTGCCAGAGACCGACAGTTGAACACTGAAGCTTTCTTT; CDR3aa: CARDRQLNTEAFF
j_gene: TRBJ1-2; abundance: few; d_gene: .; v_gene: TRBV5-1; CDR3nt: TGCGCCAGCAGCATAGACAGTCGCTATGGCTACACCTTC; CDR3aa: CASSIDSRYGYTF
j_gene: TRBJ1-1; abundance: .; d_gene: .; v_gene: TRBV5-4; CDR3nt: TGTGCCAGCAGCTTCCAGGCCAGGGTTAACACTGAAGCTTTCTTT; CDR3aa: CASSFQARVNTEAFF
j_gene: TRBJ1-4; abundance: .; d_gene: TRBD1; v_gene: TRBV5-5; CDR3nt: TGTGCCAGTAGGCCAGGGGGCGGAAGTGGTGAAAAACTGTTTTTT; CDR3aa: CASRPGGGSGEKLFF
j_gene: TRBJ1-3; abundance: .; d_gene: .; v_gene: TRBV5-1; CDR3nt: TGCGCCAGCAGCGAGAGCTCTGGAAACACCATATATTTT; CDR3aa: CASSESSGNTIYF
j_gene: TRBJ2-7; abundance: .; d_gene: .; v_gene: TRBV2; CDR3nt: TGTGCCAGCAGGAGGACTTCCCTCGGTGGGTACTTC; CDR3aa: CASRRTSLGGYF